Following are 29 T cell receptor beta chains from one sample sequenced in a study of cytomegalovirus exposure and HLA in healthy donors. PCR involved 60 Vbeta and 13 Jbeta primers. Clones were sequenced by immunoSEQ multiplex PCR, and TCRdb holds only the in-frame ones, with some missing. This sample has over 150,000 clones; about four fifths occur once, and the top ten carry roughly 2.8%. The sequenced sample consisted of PBMCs. The receptor set was obtained from a man between 18 and 29 years old in good health and CMV-seronegative.

This rearrangement joins TRBV6-1 to TRBJ2-4; D is possibly TRBD1 (7 bases). Germline loops: CDR1 MNHNS, CDR2 SASEGT. V was clipped by 2 bases and J by 12 bases, with 20 bases between them. This CDR3 spans 15 amino acids. The CDR3 reads CASSEWAGSGDSQYF. The CDR3 DNA reads TGTGCCAGCAGTGAATGGGCGGGGTCCGGGGACAGTCAGTACTTC.

V is TRBV19 and J is TRBJ2-3; tentative D call: TRBD1 (6 bases). The germline CDR1 and CDR2 sequences are LNHDA and SQIVND (reference sequence). Deletions cut 6 bases from V and 6 bases from J, with 16 bases between. The CDR3 runs to 14 residues. The CDR3 protein is CASSYNSQGDTQYF. Here the CDR3 DNA reads TGTGCCAGTAGCTACAACAGCCAGGGGGATACGCAGTATTTT. The full variable domain, completed using reference TRBV19 and TRBJ2-3, is DGGITQSPKYLFRKEGQNVTLSCEQNLNHDAMYWYRQDPGQGLRLIYYSQIVNDFQKGDIAEGYSVSREKKESFPLTVTSAQKNPTAFYLCASSYNSQGDTQYFGPGTRLTVL.

This clone was recorded only once. The gene calls are TRBV30 and TRBJ2-2, with D possibly matching TRBD1 (5 bases). V dropped 3 bases and J dropped 0 bases, with 11 bases sitting between them. The CDR3 contains 15 residues. Per the germline V gene, CDR1 is GTSNPN and CDR2 is SVGIG (reference sequence). The CDR3 DNA sequence: TGTGCCTGGAGCGAAGGGGTTTCGAACACCGGGGAGCTGTTTTTT. This sequence encodes CAWSEGVSNTGELFF.

The V and J genes are TRBV27 and TRBJ2-2, with 11 bases lining up with TRBD2. This CDR3 comprises 16 residues. V lost 7 bases to trimming and J lost 4 bases; unmatched junction nucleotides: 8. The germline CDR1 and CDR2 sequences are MNHEY and SMNVEV (reference sequence). The CDR3 nucleotides read TGTGCCAGCATTTCTAGCGGGGGGCGCCTCACCGGGGAGCTGTTTTTT. This encodes CASISSGGRLTGELFF.

The chain is built from TRBV5-4 and TRBJ2-1; 8 bases fit TRBD2. This CDR3 is built from 16 residues. The germline V gene has CDR1 SGHNT and CDR2 YYREEE (reference sequence). V was pared by 4 bases and J by 0 bases, with 6 bases of the junction left unmatched. The CDR3 sequence is CASSRVAGSSYNEQFF. The CDR3 DNA sequence: TGTGCCAGCAGCAGGGTAGCGGGGAGCTCCTACAATGAGCAGTTCTTC.

The V gene is TRBV23-1, the J gene TRBJ1-6, with 10 bases that match TRBD1. TRBV23-1 is an open reading frame whose function is uncertain. The CDR3 totals 14 residues. After removal of 9 bases from V and 9 bases from J, the junction contained 8 bases not matched to a gene. The CDR3 nucleotides are TGCGCCAGGTCCCGGGACAGGGGTTCTTCACCCCTCCACTTT. Protein sequence: CARSRDRGSSPLHF.

The chain is built from TRBV27 and TRBJ1-5, with D uncertain. CDR3 length: 13 residues. V lost 11 bases, J lost 0 bases, and 11 bases lay in between. Germline CDR1 and CDR2: MNHEY and SMNVEV (reference sequence). CDR3 nucleotide sequence: TGTGCCGGGTTCCGGGTTAGCAATCAGCCCCAGCATTTT. The encoded protein is CAGFRVSNQPQHF.

This clone was found once. The same CDR3 can be traced to other DNA sequences in this sample. V is TRBV5-5 and J is TRBJ1-2, with D hard to call. CDR3 length: 13 residues. The germline V and J ends were trimmed by 2 bases and 2 bases, with 7 bases remaining between them. CDR1 and CDR2 from the germline V gene are SGHKS and YYEKEE (reference sequence). Here the CDR3 DNA reads TGTGCCAGCAGCTTCGACACCAACTATGGCTACACCTTC. This encodes CASSFDTNYGYTF.

The chain combines TRBV5-6 with TRBJ1-4, with D possibly being TRBD1 (5 bases). Trimming removed 6 bases at V and 3 bases at J, with 15 bases between. CDR3 length equals 15 residues. Germline loops: CDR1 SGHDT, CDR2 YYEEEE. The CDR3 reads CASIRRGKANEKLFF. The CDR3 coding sequence is TGTGCCAGCATCAGACGGGGGAAGGCTAATGAAAAACTGTTTTTT.

The chain links TRBV5-1 to TRBJ2-1; D possibly corresponds to TRBD1 (5 bases). Looked up from germline, CDR1 is SGHRS and CDR2 is YFSETQ. Trimming stripped 0 bases from V and 3 bases from J, with 25 bases between. The CDR3 runs 20 residues. CDR3 in amino acids: CASSLVGREFVYADYNEQFF. CDR3 sequence (DNA): TGCGCCAGCAGCTTGGTGGGCAGGGAATTCGTCTATGCGGACTACAATGAGCAGTTCTTC.

The genes are TRBV18 and TRBJ1-6; TRBD1 is a possible D gene (5 bases). Germline CDR1 KGHSH, CDR2 LQKENI. Trimming stripped 3 bases from V and 6 bases from J, with 9 bases between. This CDR3 contains 14 residues. The CDR3 spells CASSPRDFNSPLHF. DNA of the CDR3: TGTGCCAGCTCACCGAGGGACTTTAATTCACCCCTCCACTTT.

This chain joins TRBV2 and TRBJ2-2, with D perhaps TRBD1 (5 bases). This CDR3 has 13 residues. Germline CDR1 is SNHLY and CDR2 is FYNNEI. The V and J ends lost 6 bases and 7 bases respectively, with 12 bases between them. The CDR3 bases are TGTGCCAGCAGGCAGGGCTCGCACGGGGAGCTGTTTTTT. Translated, it gives CASRQGSHGELFF.

The rearrangement links TRBV4-3 to TRBJ2-2; a weak D match, TRBD2 (6 bases). V was shortened by 4 bases and J by 1 base, with 16 bases between the two germline ends. The CDR3 sequence is 17 residues long. Germline V CDR1 and CDR2: LGHNA, YSLEER. CDR3 DNA: TGCGCCAGCAGCCTATCCCCGGGACTGGGGAACACCGGGGAGCTGTTTTTT. Translation gives CASSLSPGLGNTGELFF.

The V gene is TRBV27, the J gene TRBJ1-1; 9 bases align to TRBD1. The CDR3 totals 16 residues. V shed 4 bases, J shed 1 base, and the junction held 7 bases outside the gene matches. CDR1 and CDR2 from the germline V gene are MNHEY and SMNVEV (reference sequence). This chain's CDR3 is CASSSLRGQGNTEAFF. The CDR3 DNA is TGTGCCAGCAGTTCCCTAAGGGGACAGGGGAACACTGAAGCTTTCTTT.

The V call is TRBV6-9, the J call TRBJ2-7, with 9 bases that match TRBD2. Losses at the gene ends were 8 bases for V and 1 base for J; bases not matched to a gene: 3. The CDR3 has 13 amino acids. In germline, CDR1 is MNHGY, CDR2 SVAAGI. The DNA of the CDR3 is TGTGCCAGCGACAGCGGGGGGTCCTACGAGCAGTACGTC. This translates into CASDSGGSYEQYV.

The V gene is TRBV6-5, the J gene TRBJ1-1; D is uncertain. Germline CDR1 is MNHEY and CDR2 is SVGAGI. This CDR3 is built from 13 residues. Trimming pared 6 bases from V and 5 bases from J, leaving 13 bases between. The CDR3 DNA is TGTGCCAGCAGGCGCCAACCGGGGACTGAAGCTTTCTTT. Translating it yields CASRRQPGTEAFF.

The rearrangement links TRBV4-1 to TRBJ2-2; 9 bases line up with TRBD2. Germline CDR1 and CDR2: MGHRA and YSYEKL. With V trimmed by 4 bases and J by 5 bases, 8 bases remained unmatched. The CDR3 is 16 amino acids. For the CDR3, the DNA is TGCGCCAGCAGCCCCGGGCTAGCGGGGAGGACCGGGGAGCTGTTTTTT. Protein product: CASSPGLAGRTGELFF.

J is TRBJ1-5 and V is TRBV4-2; D is unresolved. Trimming cost V 0 bases and J 4 bases, with 4 bases left between them. The CDR3 runs to 13 residues. CDR1 LGHNA and CDR2 YNFKEQ come from the germline V gene. CDR3 coding DNA: TGTGCCAGCAGCCAAGACGGGAATCAGCCCCAGCATTTT. This codes for CASSQDGNQPQHF.

The chain is built from TRBV4-3 and TRBJ2-7; possibly TRBD2 for D (6 bases). Trimming left V 2 bases short and J 2 bases short, with 10 bases between. This CDR3 contains 14 residues. The germline CDR1 and CDR2 sequences are LGHNA and YSLEER. This CDR3 is CASSQRRGAYEQYF. In DNA form, the CDR3 reads TGCGCCAGCAGCCAAAGGAGGGGCGCCTACGAGCAGTACTTC.

This clone was seen only once. The J gene is TRBJ1-1, the V gene TRBV30; D is unresolved. The CDR3 consists of 15 residues. Trimming left V 1 base short and J 0 bases short, with 12 bases between. Germline V gene sequence: CDR1 GTSNPN, CDR2 SVGIG (reference sequence). The DNA for the CDR3 is TGTGCCTGGAGTGAGAGGAGACGCTTGAACACTGAAGCTTTCTTT. Translating gives CAWSERRRLNTEAFF. The full variable domain, in which reference TRBV30 and TRBJ1-1 provide the parts outside the CDR3, is SQTIHQWPATLVQPVGSPLSLECTVEGTSNPNLYWYRQAAGRGLQLLFYSVGIGQISSEVPQNLSASRPQDRQFILSSKKLLLSDSGFYLCAWSERRRLNTEAFFGQGTRLTVV.

This chain joins TRBV7-8 and TRBJ1-2; D is ambiguous. Looked up from germline, CDR1 is SGHVS and CDR2 is FQNEAQ. Deletions cut 4 bases from V and 2 bases from J, with 20 bases between. This CDR3 comprises 17 residues. This CDR3 reads CASSSVAVLPLNYGYTF. CDR3 coding DNA: TGTGCCAGCAGCTCAGTGGCGGTTCTACCTTTAAACTATGGCTACACCTTC.

The rearrangement links TRBV7-6 to TRBJ2-7; D is unresolved. This CDR3 has 14 residues. The V and J ends lost 7 bases and 6 bases respectively, with 19 bases between them. Per the germline V gene, CDR1 is SGHVS and CDR2 is FNYEAQ. The CDR3 sequence: CASTTTVYSGEQYF. The CDR3 DNA is TGTGCCAGCACCACGACGGTCTATTCAGGCGAGCAGTACTTC. The full variable domain, in which reference TRBV7-6 and TRBJ2-7 provide the parts outside the CDR3, is GAGVSQSPRYKVTKRGQDVALRCDPISGHVSLYWYRQALGQGPEFLTYFNYEAQQDKSGLPNDRFSAERPEGSISTLTIQRTEQRDSAMYRCASTTTVYSGEQYFGPGTRLTVT.

V and J are TRBV27 and TRBJ1-6; 8 nucleotides match TRBD1. Germline V CDR1 and CDR2: MNHEY, SMNVEV (reference sequence). This CDR3 is 15 amino acids long. Losses at the gene ends were 4 bases for V and 7 bases for J; bases not matched to a gene: 6. The CDR3 sequence: CASSSWTGWNSPLHF. The CDR3 DNA is TGTGCCAGCAGTTCATGGACAGGGTGGAATTCACCCCTCCACTTT.

This clone was seen more than once but under ten times. The chain joins TRBV30 to TRBJ2-3; 9 bases are a match to TRBD2. Per germline, CDR1 GTSNPN and CDR2 SVGIG (reference sequence). The CDR3 runs 13 residues. This CDR3 is CSWGGGASDTQYF. DNA of the CDR3: TGTAGTTGGGGCGGGGGGGCCTCAGATACGCAGTATTTT.

A few counts support this clone. The gene calls are TRBV19 and TRBJ1-2; 7 bases are a match to TRBD1. Per the germline V gene, CDR1 is LNHDA and CDR2 is SQIVND (reference sequence). V was pared by 5 bases and J by 8 bases, with 8 bases of the junction left unmatched. The CDR3 contains 13 residues. CDR3 in DNA: TGTGCCAGTAGTTACTTAGGGACAGCGGGCTACACCTTC. Translating it yields CASSYLGTAGYTF.

The chain links TRBV11-1 to TRBJ1-5; TRBD1 might be the D (6 bases). The CDR3 is 16 amino acids. Trimming removed 2 bases at V and 1 base at J, with 12 bases between. Germline CDR1 SGHAT, CDR2 FQDESV (reference sequence). The CDR3 reads CASSLNSGQSNQPQHF. The CDR3 DNA is TGTGCCAGCAGCTTAAATTCCGGACAGAGCAATCAGCCCCAGCATTTT.

The chain links TRBV6-1 to TRBJ2-7, with 12 bases identical to TRBD2. The germline gives CDR1 MNHNS, CDR2 SASEGT. The CDR3 covers 14 residues. After removal of 2 bases from V and 6 bases from J, the junction contained 2 bases not matched to a gene. CDR3 nucleotides: TGTGCCAGCAGTGAACCGGGACTAGCGGGCGAGCAGTACGTC. Protein sequence: CASSEPGLAGEQYV.

The chain links TRBV28 to TRBJ2-1, with D possibly being TRBD1 (6 bases). This CDR3 has 17 residues. The V gene's germline CDR1 is MDHEN and CDR2 SYDVKM. V lost 5 bases and J lost 0, with 17 bases in between. CDR3: CASSQPRTGFSYNEQFF. The CDR3 DNA follows: TGTGCCAGCAGTCAACCACGTACAGGGTTCTCCTACAATGAGCAGTTCTTC.

The V gene is TRBV4-1, the J gene TRBJ2-7; TRBD1 is a possible D gene (6 bases). Germline assignment: CDR1 MGHRA and CDR2 YSYEKL. The V gene lost 6 bases and the J gene lost 3 bases, with 30 bases spanning the gap. The CDR3 extends over 19 amino acids. The CDR3 reads CASSRVVHTGIRGFYEQYF. The CDR3, as DNA: TGCGCCAGCAGTCGGGTGGTGCATACAGGGATCAGGGGTTTCTACGAGCAGTACTTC.